There are a few counts of the clone carrying this T cell receptor (beta chain). The antigen remains undetermined. The data derive from a study of molecular identifiers for immune sequencing clone quantification. Across the study: Within a replicate experiment, RNA obtained from either roughly 18,000 or 92,000 naive CD8 cells was divided into five aliquots, and four of those aliquots were then sequenced. The study's findings and limits: Clones exceeding 20 RNA copies carried over 97% of effector molecules but under 1% of naive-cell molecules.

Bulk libraries came from a prior protocol with listed TCR primers. From the PCR reads, TCRdb called clonotypes with MiXCR, one entry per CDR3 protein. This repertoire shows about 640,000 distinct CDR3 sequences, around 20% found once; its top ten account for 0.85%. Per germline, CDR1 MNHEY and CDR2 SMNVEV (reference sequence). Deletions cut 6 bases from V and 3 bases from J, with 12 bases between. The CDR3 sequence is 13 residues long. Sequenced input: naive CD8+ T cells from blood, with Jurkat cell RNA spiked in. Subset of the sample: FACS-sorted CD8+CD4-CCR7+CD45RA+ naive T cells. The chain uses TRBV27 and TRBJ2-7, with D unresolved. This TCR came from a human donor in good health. Some libraries in this study had Jurkat cell RNA spiked in. In nucleotides, the CDR3 is TGTGCCAGCAGGACCGGGCCAAACTACGAGCAGTACTTC. Translation: CASRTGPNYEQYF.